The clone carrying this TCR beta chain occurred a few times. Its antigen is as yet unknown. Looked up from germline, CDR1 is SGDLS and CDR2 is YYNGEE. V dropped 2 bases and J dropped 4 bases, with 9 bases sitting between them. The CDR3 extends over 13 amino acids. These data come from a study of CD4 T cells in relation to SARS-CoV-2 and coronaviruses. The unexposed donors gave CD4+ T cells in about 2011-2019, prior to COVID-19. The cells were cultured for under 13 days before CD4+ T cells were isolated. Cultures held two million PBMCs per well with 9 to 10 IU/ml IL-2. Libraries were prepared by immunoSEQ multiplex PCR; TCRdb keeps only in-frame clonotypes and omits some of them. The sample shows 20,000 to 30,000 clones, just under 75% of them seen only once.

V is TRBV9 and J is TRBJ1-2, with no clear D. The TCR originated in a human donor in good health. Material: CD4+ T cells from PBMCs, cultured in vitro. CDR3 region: CASSVGRPYGYTF. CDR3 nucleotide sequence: TGTGCCAGCAGCGTCGGACGGCCCTATGGCTACACCTTC.